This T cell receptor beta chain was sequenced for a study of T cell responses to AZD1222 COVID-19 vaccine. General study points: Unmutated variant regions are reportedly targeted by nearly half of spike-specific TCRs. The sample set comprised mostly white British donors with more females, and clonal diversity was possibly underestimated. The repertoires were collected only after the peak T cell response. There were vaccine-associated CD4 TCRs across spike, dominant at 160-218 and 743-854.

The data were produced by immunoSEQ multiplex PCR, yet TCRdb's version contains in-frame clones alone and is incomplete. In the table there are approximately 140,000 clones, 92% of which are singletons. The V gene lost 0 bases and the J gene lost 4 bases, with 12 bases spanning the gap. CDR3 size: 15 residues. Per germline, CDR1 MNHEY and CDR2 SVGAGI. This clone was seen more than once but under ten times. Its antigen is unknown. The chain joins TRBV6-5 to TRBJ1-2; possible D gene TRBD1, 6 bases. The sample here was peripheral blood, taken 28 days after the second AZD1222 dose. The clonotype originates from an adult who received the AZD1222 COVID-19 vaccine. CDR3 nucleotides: TGTGCCAGCAGTTACTCTTCGAAAGGGGGCTATGGCTACACCTTC. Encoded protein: CASSYSSKGGYGYTF.